This TCR beta chain was captured in a study of regulatory T cells in long-lasting Graves disease. At the level of the study: The criterion for persistent Graves' disease was over 5 years of antithyroid drugs with positive TSH receptor antibodies. Study-wide results and limits: Persistent patients shared more public clonotypes (about 2,700) than new patients (approximately 970).

Library construction for TCR beta used iRepertoire HTBI primers and Arm-PCR of CDR3 regions. TCRdb independently ran MiXCR on the multiplex PCR reads; one entry per CDR3 protein. The sample has 400,000 to 500,000 distinct CDR3 sequences, roughly 23% seen once. This clonotype has only a few counts. Antigen: not known. Time point here: persistent/refractory GD, antithyroid drugs over 5 years with positive TRAb. Extracted RNA from PBMCs served as the source of the TCR library. The source of the patients was an endocrinology department in Xi'an, China. The sequence came from a female donor with Graves disease. The sequences come from peripheral blood mononuclear cells (PBMCs), collected when the disease was refractory, from a patient treated with antithyroid drugs.

In nucleotides, the CDR3 is TGCAGTGCTAGTGGACTAGCGAATTTAGCCAAAAACATTCAGTACTTC. Its translation is CSASGLANLAKNIQYF. J is TRBJ2-4 and V is TRBV20-1; 9 nucleotides line up with TRBD2. V trimming: 3 bases; J trimming: 0 bases; junction bases outside the gene matches: 6. In germline, CDR1 is DFQATT, CDR2 SNEGSKA (reference sequence). The CDR3 contains 16 residues.